This T cell receptor beta chain was observed in a study of blood T cell repertoires in COVID-19. Study details: Collection of acute and convalescent COVID-19 samples took place in the United States, Italy and Spain.

Clones were read by immunoSEQ multiplex PCR, and TCRdb kept only the in-frame ones, dropping some. The repertoire holds a few hundred thousand clones, with approximately 91% as singletons. The germline CDR1 and CDR2 sequences are SGHRS and YFSETQ. Trimming cost V 4 bases and J 3 bases, with 14 bases left between them. CDR3 size: 14 residues. The chain employs TRBV5-1 and TRBJ2-7, with D tentatively TRBD2 (6 bases). Input material: PBMCs or T cells enriched from blood (not recorded which). This clonotype was sampled from a woman younger than 45 who had been exposed to COVID-19. CDR3 in DNA: TGCGCCAGCAGCCCGTTAGCGGAGAACTACGAGCAGTACTTC. This codes for CASSPLAENYEQYF.